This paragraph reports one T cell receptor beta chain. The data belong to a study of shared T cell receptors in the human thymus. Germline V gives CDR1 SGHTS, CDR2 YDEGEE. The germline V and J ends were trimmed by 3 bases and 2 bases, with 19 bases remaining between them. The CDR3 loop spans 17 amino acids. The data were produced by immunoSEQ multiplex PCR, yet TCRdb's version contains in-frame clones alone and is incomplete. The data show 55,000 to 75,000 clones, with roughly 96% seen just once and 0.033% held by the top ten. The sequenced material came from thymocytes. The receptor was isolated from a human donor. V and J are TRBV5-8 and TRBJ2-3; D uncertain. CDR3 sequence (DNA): TGTGCCAGCAGCTCAGCAGGTAACAGCGATTCCACAGATACGCAGTATTTT. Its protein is CASSSAGNSDSTDTQYF.